This is a list of T cell receptor beta chains from one sample in a study of blood T cell repertoires in COVID-19. The method was immunoSEQ multiplex PCR; TCRdb's version includes in-frame clones alone and lacks a portion of them. The table includes some 350,000 clones, about 88% detected once. Sequencing was performed on peripheral blood. The receptors shown here come from a woman aged 65 to 85 with COVID-19, enrolled during active disease. The CDR3 runs from the conserved cysteine through the conserved F or W. Each record gives: D gene, V gene, J gene, clone size, CDR3 DNA, CDR3 protein. A D gene is named only where the DNA matches it firmly. Clone size is given for some rows only: seen once, a few or many times, or a class if the clone is expanded.

-	TRBV6-1	TRBJ1-6	-	TGTGCCAGCAGTGAAAGGGTTCCGGCAGGGACATACTCCTATAATTCACCCCTCCACTTT	CASSERVPAGTYSYNSPLHF
-	TRBV9	TRBJ1-4	-	TGTGCCAGCAGCGACATACCCCGGGGGGGGGATCTGTTTTTT	CASSDIPRGGDLFF
-	TRBV5-6	TRBJ2-3	-	TGTGCCAGCAGCTTGGCCAGAACCGGCGGAGATACGCAGTATTTT	CASSLARTGGDTQYF
-	TRBV4-3	TRBJ1-2	-	TGCGCCAGCAGCCAAGATTTGCAGGTATATAACTATGGCTACACCTTC	CASSQDLQVYNYGYTF
TRBD1	TRBV4-1	TRBJ1-1	-	TGCGCCAGCAGCCACCCCAGGGGGGTGCGCACTGAAGCTTTCTTT	CASSHPRGVRTEAFF
TRBD1	TRBV6-1	TRBJ2-1	-	TGTGCCAGCAGTGACAGGGGGTATGAGCAGTTCTTC	CASSDRGYEQFF
TRBD1	TRBV5-1	TRBJ1-3	few	TGCGCCAGCAGCTCAGGGGGCTCTGGAAACACCATATATTTT	CASSSGGSGNTIYF
TRBD2	TRBV5-5	TRBJ2-2	-	TGTGCCAGCAGCTTGACTATGGTAGCGGGGGTTCTTAGCGGGGAGCTGTTTTTT	CASSLTMVAGVLSGELFF
-	TRBV18	TRBJ1-1	-	TGTGCCAGCTCCTCAGGATTCGCGGGCACTGAAGCTTTCTTT	CASSSGFAGTEAFF
-	TRBV7-9	TRBJ2-7	-	TGTGCCAGCAGCTTAGAGATGGAGGGTCCGACCTACGAGCAGTACTTC	CASSLEMEGPTYEQYF
-	TRBV30	TRBJ1-5	-	TGTGCCTGGAGTGGCCTTCTCTTTTCTGAGGCCCAGCATTTT	CAWSGLLFSEAQHF
TRBD2	TRBV9	TRBJ2-3	-	TGTGCCAGCAGCGTAGGGAGGGGACTAGCGGCCCTCACAGATACGCAGTATTTT	CASSVGRGLAALTDTQYF
TRBD1	TRBV7-9	TRBJ1-5	-	TGTGCCAGCAGCCCTGGACAGGAGAATCAGCCCCAGCATTTT	CASSPGQENQPQHF
-	TRBV12-3/TRBV12-4	TRBJ1-1	-	TGTGCCAGCAGTTTGTCACAGGCTTTCTTT	CASSLSQAFF
TRBD1	TRBV18	TRBJ1-1	few	TGTGCCAGCTCACCAGGACAGGACACTGAAGCTTTCTTT	CASSPGQDTEAFF
TRBD2	TRBV7-2	TRBJ2-7	-	TGTGCCAGCAGCTTAGCGGTTTCTAGCGGGGCTTCAAGGGTCCACGAGCAGTACTTC	CASSLAVSSGASRVHEQYF
-	TRBV3-1/TRBV3-2	TRBJ2-1	-	TGTGCCAGCTCCCAACCCCGCGACTACTACAATGAGCAGTTCTTC	CASSQPRDYYNEQFF
-	TRBV6-5	TRBJ2-3	few	TGTGCCAGCAGTTTAGCGACAGATACGCAGTATTTT	CASSLATDTQYF
-	TRBV19	TRBJ1-2	few	TGTGCCAGTACTCTTAGCGACCTCTATGGCTACACCTTC	CASTLSDLYGYTF
-	TRBV7-3	TRBJ1-2	once	TGTGCCAGCAGCCCCGCTGGGGTGGGGGGGCATGGCTACACCTTC	CASSPAGVGGHGYTF
TRBD1	TRBV11-2	TRBJ2-7	-	TGTGCCAGCAGCCGGGACAGTCCCTACGAGCAGTACTTC	CASSRDSPYEQYF
-	TRBV7-6	TRBJ2-2	-	TGTGCCAGCAGCTTAAACAGGGAAACCGGGGAGCTGTTTTTT	CASSLNRETGELFF
-	TRBV7-2	TRBJ1-2	-	TGTGCCAGCAGCCCAAACTCAGGAAACTATGGCTACACCTTC	CASSPNSGNYGYTF
-	TRBV5-1	TRBJ1-4	-	TGCGCCAGCAGCTTGGCCCGACAGCACAATGAAAAACTGTTTTTT	CASSLARQHNEKLFF
TRBD2	TRBV6-2/TRBV6-3	TRBJ2-3	-	TGTGCCAGCAGTAAGACTAGCGGGGGCCGGGATACGCAGTATTTT	CASSKTSGGRDTQYF
TRBD1	TRBV19	TRBJ1-2	-	TGTGCCAGTAGTACCACCGGGACAGGACATGGCTACACCTTC	CASSTTGTGHGYTF
TRBD1	TRBV10-3	TRBJ1-2	few	TGTGCCATCAGTGAGGACAGGGACTATGGCTACACCTTC	CAISEDRDYGYTF
-	TRBV3-1/TRBV3-2	TRBJ2-7	-	TGTGCCAGCAGCCCCTCAGGTTACGAGCAGTACTTC	CASSPSGYEQYF
-	TRBV7-3	TRBJ1-1	-	TGTGCCAGCAGCCCAAACCAGGGTACGAGGACTGAAGCTTTCTTT	CASSPNQGTRTEAFF
-	TRBV11-2	TRBJ1-1	-	TGTGCCAGCAGACCGGGACTCCAAAACACTGAAGCTTTCTTT	CASRPGLQNTEAFF
-	TRBV24-1	TRBJ2-2	-	TGTGCCACCGGAGGGGGGGGGCAGGACGACACCGGGGAGCTGTTTTTT	CATGGGGQDDTGELFF
-	TRBV25-1	TRBJ1-2	-	TGTGCCAGCAGTGTTGGACAGTATGGCTACACCTTC	CASSVGQYGYTF
TRBD1	TRBV29-1	TRBJ1-1	-	TGCAGCGTTCCCGGGACAGGGTGGACTGAAGCTTTCTTT	CSVPGTGWTEAFF
-	TRBV5-1	TRBJ2-7	-	TGCGCCAGCAGCGTTACCCCACAGGGCGGAGAGCAGTACTTC	CASSVTPQGGEQYF
TRBD1	TRBV28	TRBJ1-6	-	TGTGCCAACTCCCGGGGACAGTATAATTCACCCCTCCACTTT	CANSRGQYNSPLHF
-	TRBV5-1	TRBJ1-5	-	TGCGCCAGCAGCTTGCAACCAGGGGTTCATCAGCCCCAGCATTTT	CASSLQPGVHQPQHF
-	TRBV3-1/TRBV3-2	TRBJ1-4	-	TGTGCCAGCAGCTTAAGGAGCGGGGGCGATGAAAAACTGTTTTTT	CASSLRSGGDEKLFF
-	TRBV11-2	TRBJ1-1	once	TGTGCCAGCAGCTTAATTCTACCGAACACTGAAGCTTTCTTT	CASSLILPNTEAFF
TRBD1	TRBV29-1	TRBJ1-1	-	TGCAGCGTTCGCCAGGGGGACACTGAAGCTTTCTTT	CSVRQGDTEAFF
-	TRBV6-5	TRBJ1-6	-	TGTGCCAGCATCAAAGAGAGCTCCTATAATTCACCCCTCCACTTT	CASIKESSYNSPLHF
TRBD1	TRBV28	TRBJ1-2	-	TGTGCCAGCAGTTTAATTGGACAGGGGACGGGCGGTCTTCGCTATGGCTACACCTTC	CASSLIGQGTGGLRYGYTF
-	TRBV2	TRBJ2-1	-	TGTGCCACCCTCTACAATGAGCAGTTCTTC	CATLYNEQFF
-	TRBV28	TRBJ1-6	-	TGTGCCAGCAGGTCCGACAGTAAACCACCCTCGGCCCTCCACTTT	CASRSDSKPPSALHF
TRBD1	TRBV2	TRBJ2-3	-	TGTGCCAGCAGTGACTCGACAGGGGCGCTGGAGGATACGCAGTATTTT	CASSDSTGALEDTQYF
-	TRBV5-1	TRBJ2-7	-	TGCGCCAGCAGCCCTCTCAGGGTTGAATACGAGCAGTACTTC	CASSPLRVEYEQYF
-	TRBV5-6	TRBJ1-2	few	TGTGCCAGCAGCGAGGACAGCCTCTATGGCTACACCTTC	CASSEDSLYGYTF
TRBD1	TRBV19	TRBJ1-1	-	TGTGCCAGTAGTTGGGCCCACCGGGACAGGGGGGCTGACACTGAAGCTTTCTTT	CASSWAHRDRGADTEAFF
-	TRBV18	TRBJ2-1	-	TGTGCCAGCTCACCTCAAAGGACTGGGAGAGGCTATGAGCAGTTCTTC	CASSPQRTGRGYEQFF
TRBD1	TRBV6-1	TRBJ2-3	-	TGTGCCAGCAGTGCGCCCCGGACAGGGATGCCAGATACGCAGTATTTT	CASSAPRTGMPDTQYF
-	TRBV7-2	TRBJ1-1	-	TGTGCCAGCAGCTCCCCCTTAGGGGGGGGTAGCACTGAAGCTTTCTTT	CASSSPLGGGSTEAFF
-	TRBV9	TRBJ2-1	-	TGTGCCAGCAGCGTAGAAGTGGGGCTAGAGCAGTTCTTC	CASSVEVGLEQFF
-	TRBV27	TRBJ1-6	-	TGTGCCAGCAGACTAGAGAGCTCCTATAATTCACCCCTCCACTTT	CASRLESSYNSPLHF
TRBD1	TRBV28	TRBJ2-7	-	TGTGCCAGCAGCCCACAGGGGGCGGGGTCCTACGAGCAGTACTTC	CASSPQGAGSYEQYF
-	TRBV6-2/TRBV6-3	TRBJ1-1	once	TGTGCCAGCAGTTACTCGTCCGGGGGAGTCTCCACTGAAGCTTTCTTT	CASSYSSGGVSTEAFF